The clone carrying this T cell receptor (beta chain) came up a few times. The sample belongs to a study of T cell repertoires in cytomegalovirus infection. The overall study: CMV infection together with matching HLA type was indicated by public TCR beta signatures.

TCRdb fed the reads into MiXCR, producing one record per CDR3 protein. The top ten clones hold 20% to 30% of a sample with nearly 550,000 distinct CDR3 sequences, 16% of them seen once. This CDR3 has 13 residues. Deletions cut 0 bases from V and 7 bases from J, with 11 bases between. The germline V gene encodes CDR1 SGHRS and CDR2 YFSETQ. The receptor was derived from a human donor in good health (CMV status not recorded). Some clones in this sample may be carry-over from other donors' samples. Material: CD8+ T cells from PBMCs. This sequence joins TRBV5-1 and TRBJ2-7, with D uncertain. CDR3: CASSLASTREQYF. In nucleotides, the CDR3 is TGCGCCAGCAGCTTGGCCTCCACAAGGGAGCAGTACTTC.